The source of this T cell receptor (beta chain) is a study of CD8 T cells in Susac syndrome. Germline-derived CDR1 and CDR2 are MGHDK and SYGVNS. CDR3 length equals 17 residues. When the RNA was reverse transcribed, random hexamers were used with an input of about 0.5 to 1 ug. From the immunoSEQ multiplex PCR reads, TCRdb called clonotypes with MiXCR, one entry per CDR3 protein. Of 330,000 or so distinct CDR3 sequences listed, 65% to 90% are singletons. About this clonotype: The junction departs from the called germline gene at one end, perhaps through a read error.

The study used treatment-naive patients who had stable or active relapsing-remitting disease as multiple sclerosis controls. Sequencing was carried out using CD8+ T cells from PBMCs. V is TRBV25-1 and J is TRBJ2-2, with D possibly matching TRBD1 (6 bases). The sequence came from a human donor with multiple sclerosis. The CDR3 nucleotides read TGTGCCAACAGTGACAGGACAATAGATAGGATCACCGGGGAGCTGTTTTTT. It translates to CANSDRTIDRITGELFF.